Presented here are 16 T cell receptor beta chains from one specimen sequenced in a study of OX40 agonist ivuxolimab in advanced cancers. Sequencing used immunoSEQ multiplex PCR; TCRdb keeps in-frame clones, though not all of them. Found here are around 80,000 clones, approximately 85% of them singletons; the top ten hold around 2.3%. Sequenced material: CD4+ or CD8+ T cells sorted from blood, taken in a trial of the OX40 agonist ivuxolimab. The receptors shown here come from an adult with an advanced solid tumor such as melanoma, head and neck, liver or kidney cancer.

The chain links TRBV20-1 to TRBJ1-1; D may be TRBD1 (5 bases). The germline V gene encodes CDR1 DFQATT and CDR2 SNEGSKA (reference sequence). This CDR3 region has 11 residues. Trimming stripped 6 bases from V and 4 bases from J, with 9 bases between. The CDR3: CSAAGGTEAFF. In nucleotides, the CDR3 is TGCAGTGCAGCGGGGGGCACTGAAGCTTTCTTT.

The chain combines TRBV7-3 with TRBJ2-7; 10 positions agree with TRBD2. The germline V gene encodes CDR1 SGHTA and CDR2 FQGTGA. V gave up 4 bases and J gave up 0 bases; unmatched junction bases: 9. The CDR3 runs 17 residues. The CDR3 protein is CASSSQAGGSISYEQYF. DNA for the CDR3: TGTGCCAGCAGCTCCCAAGCGGGGGGGTCTATCTCCTACGAGCAGTACTTC.

The chain links TRBV5-1 to TRBJ2-7; perhaps TRBD2 as D (6 bases). V was cut by 0 bases and J by 2 bases, with 15 bases left in between. This CDR3 spans 16 amino acids. Germline V CDR1 and CDR2: SGHRS, YFSETQ. The CDR3 region has the DNA TGCGCCAGCAGCTTGGGGTCGGGGGACGGCACCTACGAGCAGTACTTC. This translates into CASSLGSGDGTYEQYF.

The rearrangement links TRBV9 to TRBJ2-3; 9 bases agree with TRBD2. With V trimmed by 0 bases and J by 4 bases, 3 bases remained unmatched. Germline lookup yields CDR1 SGDLS and CDR2 YYNGEE. The CDR3 totals 15 residues. Here the CDR3 DNA reads TGTGCCAGCAGCGTAGGGCTAGCGGGGTCAGATACGCAGTATTTT. Its translation: CASSVGLAGSDTQYF.

The chain couples TRBV5-6 to TRBJ1-2; no firm D call. Germline V gives CDR1 SGHDT, CDR2 YYEEEE. Trimming cost V 0 bases and J 6 bases, with 6 bases left between them. This CDR3 is 12 amino acids long. This CDR3 reads CASSLGGDGYTF. CDR3 DNA sequence: TGTGCCAGCAGCTTGGGAGGCGATGGCTACACCTTC.

The rearrangement links TRBV7-9 to TRBJ2-3, with TRBD1 as a possible D gene (6 bases). The V gene's germline CDR1 is SEHNR and CDR2 FQNEAQ (reference sequence). The CDR3 runs 16 residues. V lost 5 bases to trimming and J lost 2 bases, with 17 bases between them. The CDR3 spells CASSLTGLGDTDTQYF. CDR3 nucleotides: TGTGCCAGCAGCCTCACAGGGTTGGGTGACACAGATACGCAGTATTTT.

This chain joins TRBV7-3 and TRBJ2-3; TRBD2 might be the D (5 bases). V was cut by 5 bases and J by 6 bases, with 15 bases left in between. The CDR3 is 14 amino acids. CDR1 SGHTA and CDR2 FQGTGA come from the germline V gene. CDR3 nucleotides: TGTGCCAGCAGCCCCACCCCCTCGGGGGATACGCAGTATTTT. The encoded protein is CASSPTPSGDTQYF.

The V gene is TRBV7-9, the J gene TRBJ2-7, with a weak D call TRBD2 (6 bases). The germline V gene has CDR1 SEHNR and CDR2 FQNEAQ (reference sequence). The ends were cut back, 0 bases at V and 4 bases at J, with 13 bases in the middle. This CDR3 is 15 amino acids long. CDR3 sequence: CASSLAGGLRYEQYF. CDR3 nucleotide sequence: TGTGCCAGCAGCTTAGCCGGGGGATTGAGGTACGAGCAGTACTTC. Looking up the rest from reference TRBV7-9 and TRBJ2-7 gives the full variable domain: DTGVSQNPRHKITKRGQNVTFRCDPISEHNRLYWYRQTLGQGPEFLTYFQNEAQLEKSRLLSDRFSAERPKGSFSTLEIQRTEQGDSAMYLCASSLAGGLRYEQYFGPGTRLTVT.

The rearrangement joins TRBV7-2 to TRBJ2-1; possible D gene TRBD2, 5 bases. The CDR3 runs to 18 residues. Trimming took off 5 bases at V and 0 bases at J, with 20 bases between the two ends. Germline assignment: CDR1 SGHTA and CDR2 FQGNSA. This chain's CDR3 is CASSPKGQDWSSYNEQFF. In nucleotides, the CDR3 is TGTGCCAGCAGCCCCAAAGGGCAGGACTGGAGCTCCTACAATGAGCAGTTCTTC.

The chain has TRBV18 and TRBJ2-3, with 7 bases lining up with TRBD1. CDR1 KGHSH and CDR2 LQKENI come from the germline V gene. CDR3 size: 16 residues. J gave up 1 base and V 4 bases, and 8 bases lay outside the gene matches. The CDR3 nucleotides read TGTGCCAGCTCACGTGGGACAGCAATGGGCACAGATACGCAGTATTTT. Its translation is CASSRGTAMGTDTQYF.

The V gene is TRBV6-5, the J gene TRBJ2-1; 9 positions agree with TRBD2. Germline V gene data show CDR1 as MNHEY and CDR2 as SVGAGI. This CDR3 is built from 15 residues. After removal of 5 bases from V and 8 bases from J, the junction contained 10 bases not matched to a gene. CDR3 sequence: CASSPAAGGAYEQFF. The CDR3, as DNA: TGTGCCAGCAGTCCTGCGGCGGGAGGGGCGTATGAGCAGTTCTTC.

This clone has a single count. The chain combines TRBV18 with TRBJ1-4; D gene unclear. Germline V lookup: CDR1 KGHSH, CDR2 LQKENI. V lost 6 bases to trimming and J lost 7 bases, with 15 bases between them. The length of the CDR3 is 14 residues. The CDR3 coding sequence is TGTGCCAGCTCCGCGAAGGGCGTGGGTGAAAAACTGTTTTTT. Protein sequence: CASSAKGVGEKLFF.

This chain uses TRBV9 with TRBJ2-2; the D is unclear. V was shortened by 3 bases and J by 7 bases, with 16 bases between the two germline ends. CDR3 length: 15 residues. Germline-derived CDR1 and CDR2 are SGDLS and YYNGEE. The chain's CDR3 is CASSAPGLDFGELFF. The DNA for the CDR3 is TGTGCCAGCAGCGCCCCTGGGCTAGATTTCGGGGAGCTGTTTTTT.

This clone was counted a single time. This sequence joins TRBV19 and TRBJ2-2; unclear D gene. Germline V gene data show CDR1 as LNHDA and CDR2 as SQIVND (reference sequence). Trimming left V 6 bases short and J 0 bases short, with 8 bases between. This CDR3 is built from 14 residues. The chain's CDR3 is CASRPIPNTGELFF. CDR3 DNA: TGTGCCAGTAGGCCAATTCCGAACACCGGGGAGCTGTTTTTT.

The rearrangement joins TRBV28 to TRBJ2-7, with a possible D match to TRBD2 (7 bases). The CDR3 sequence is 15 residues long. From germline, CDR1 is MDHEN and CDR2 SYDVKM. V lost 3 bases and J lost 5, with 17 bases in between. This CDR3 is CASSFPWGGDDEQYF. The CDR3 DNA is TGTGCCAGCAGTTTCCCCTGGGGGGGCGACGACGAGCAGTACTTC.

This clone was found once. J is TRBJ2-7 and V is TRBV4-2, with D possibly TRBD1 on 5 matching bases. V lost 1 base and J 5 bases, leaving 18 bases between the germline ends. Germline CDR1 reads LGHNA; CDR2 reads YNFKEQ. There are 16 residues in the CDR3. The CDR3 reads CASSQVRQRPGDEQYF. The CDR3 DNA reads as TGTGCCAGCAGCCAAGTACGACAGCGACCGGGCGACGAGCAGTACTTC.